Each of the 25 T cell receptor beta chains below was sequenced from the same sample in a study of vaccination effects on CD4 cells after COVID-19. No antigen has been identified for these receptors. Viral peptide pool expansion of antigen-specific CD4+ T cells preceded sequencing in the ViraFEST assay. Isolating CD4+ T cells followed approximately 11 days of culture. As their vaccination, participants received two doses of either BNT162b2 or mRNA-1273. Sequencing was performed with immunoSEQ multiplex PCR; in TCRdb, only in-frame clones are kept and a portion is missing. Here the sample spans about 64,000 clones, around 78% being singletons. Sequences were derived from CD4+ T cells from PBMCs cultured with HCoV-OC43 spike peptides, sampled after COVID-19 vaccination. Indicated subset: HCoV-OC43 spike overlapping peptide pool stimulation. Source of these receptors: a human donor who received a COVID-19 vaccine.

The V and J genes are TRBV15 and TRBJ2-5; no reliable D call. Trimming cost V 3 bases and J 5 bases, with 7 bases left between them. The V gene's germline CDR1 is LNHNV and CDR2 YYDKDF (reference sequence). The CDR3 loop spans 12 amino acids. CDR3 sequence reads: CATSRGWETQYF. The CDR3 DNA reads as TGTGCCACCAGCAGGGGGTGGGAGACCCAGTACTTC.

The CDR3: CASSPLRASPPDTQYF. CDR3 bases: TGTGCCAGCTCACCACTCAGGGCTAGTCCCCCAGATACGCAGTATTTT. This chain links TRBV18 with TRBJ2-3; possibly TRBD1 for D (5 bases). Germline V gives CDR1 KGHSH, CDR2 LQKENI. V dropped 1 base and J dropped 4 bases, with 15 bases sitting between them. This CDR3 contains 16 residues.

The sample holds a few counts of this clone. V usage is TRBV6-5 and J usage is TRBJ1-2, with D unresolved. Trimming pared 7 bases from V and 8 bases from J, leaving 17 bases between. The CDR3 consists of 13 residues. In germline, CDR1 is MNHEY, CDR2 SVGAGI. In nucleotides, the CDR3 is TGTGCCAGCACCACTAAGGTGGGTCTCGGCTACACCTTC. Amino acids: CASTTKVGLGYTF.

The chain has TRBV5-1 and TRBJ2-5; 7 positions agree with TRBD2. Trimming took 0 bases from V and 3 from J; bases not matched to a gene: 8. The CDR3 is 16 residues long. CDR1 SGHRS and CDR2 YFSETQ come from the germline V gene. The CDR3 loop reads CASSLEGASGEETQYF. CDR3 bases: TGCGCCAGCAGCTTGGAGGGCGCTAGCGGAGAAGAGACCCAGTACTTC. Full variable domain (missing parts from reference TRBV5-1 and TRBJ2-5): KAGVTQTPRYLIKTRGQQVTLSCSPISGHRSVSWYQQTPGQGLQFLFEYFSETQRNKGNFPGRFSGRQFSNSRSEMNVSTLELGDSALYLCASSLEGASGEETQYFGPGTRLLVL.

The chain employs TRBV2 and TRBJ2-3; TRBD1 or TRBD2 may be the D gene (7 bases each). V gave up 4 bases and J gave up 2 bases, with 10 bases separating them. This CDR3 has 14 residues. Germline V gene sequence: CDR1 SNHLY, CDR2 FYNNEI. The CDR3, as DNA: TGTGCCAGCAGTGCAGGGGGGGTCACAGATACGCAGTATTTT. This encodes CASSAGGVTDTQYF.

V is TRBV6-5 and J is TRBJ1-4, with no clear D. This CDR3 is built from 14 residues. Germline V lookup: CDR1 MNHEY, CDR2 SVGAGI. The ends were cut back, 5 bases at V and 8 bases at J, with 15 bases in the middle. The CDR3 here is CASSRTETGEKLFF. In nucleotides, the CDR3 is TGTGCCAGCAGTCGGACGGAAACTGGGGAAAAACTGTTTTTT.

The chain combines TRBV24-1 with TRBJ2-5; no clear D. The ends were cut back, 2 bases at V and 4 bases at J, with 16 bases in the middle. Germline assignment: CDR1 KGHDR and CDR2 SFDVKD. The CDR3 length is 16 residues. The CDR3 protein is CATSDSRKGWGETQYF. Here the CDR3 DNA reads TGTGCCACCAGTGATTCCAGAAAGGGATGGGGAGAGACCCAGTACTTC.

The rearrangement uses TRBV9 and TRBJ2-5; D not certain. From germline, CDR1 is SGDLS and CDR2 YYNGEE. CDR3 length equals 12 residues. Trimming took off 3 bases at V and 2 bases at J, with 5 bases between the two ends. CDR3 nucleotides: TGTGCCAGCAGCGCTTCGCAAGAGACCCAGTACTTC. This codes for CASSASQETQYF.

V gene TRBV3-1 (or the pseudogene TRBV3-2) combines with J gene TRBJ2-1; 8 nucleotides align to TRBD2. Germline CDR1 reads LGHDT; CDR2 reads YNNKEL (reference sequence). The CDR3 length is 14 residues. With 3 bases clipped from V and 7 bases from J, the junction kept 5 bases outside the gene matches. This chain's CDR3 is CASSHSGARNEQFF. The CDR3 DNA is TGTGCCAGCAGCCATAGCGGGGCTCGAAATGAGCAGTTCTTC.

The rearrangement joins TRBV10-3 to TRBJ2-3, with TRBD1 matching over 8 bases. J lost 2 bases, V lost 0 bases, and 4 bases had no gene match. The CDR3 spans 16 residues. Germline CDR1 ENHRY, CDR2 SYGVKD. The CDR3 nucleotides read TGTGCCATCAGTGAGTCCGGACAGGGAATCACAGATACGCAGTATTTT. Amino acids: CAISESGQGITDTQYF.

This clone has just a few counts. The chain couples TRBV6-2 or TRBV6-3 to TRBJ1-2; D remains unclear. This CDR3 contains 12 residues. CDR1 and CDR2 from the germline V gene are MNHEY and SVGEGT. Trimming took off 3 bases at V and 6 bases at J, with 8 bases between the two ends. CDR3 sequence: CASSYSGDGYTF. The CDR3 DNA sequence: TGTGCCAGCAGTTATAGCGGCGATGGCTACACCTTC.

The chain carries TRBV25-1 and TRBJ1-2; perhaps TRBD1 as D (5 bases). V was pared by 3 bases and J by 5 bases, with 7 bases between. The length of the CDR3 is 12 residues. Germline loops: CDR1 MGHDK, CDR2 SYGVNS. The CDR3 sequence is CASSDQGYGYTF. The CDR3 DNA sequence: TGTGCCAGCAGTGACCAGGGATATGGCTACACCTTC.

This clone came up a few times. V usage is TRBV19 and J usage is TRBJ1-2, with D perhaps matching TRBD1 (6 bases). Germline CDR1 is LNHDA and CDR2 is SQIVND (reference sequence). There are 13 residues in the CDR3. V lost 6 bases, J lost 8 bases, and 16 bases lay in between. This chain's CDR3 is CASRPSGGDGYTF. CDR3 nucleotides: TGTGCCAGTAGGCCCTCCGGGGGCGACGGCTACACCTTC.

The CDR3, as DNA: TGCGCCAGCGCCCGGGACTTAGGCACAGATACGCAGTATTTT. This translates into CASARDLGTDTQYF. This chain links TRBV5-1 with TRBJ2-3; tentatively, D is TRBD2 (6 bases). Trimming pared 7 bases from V and 1 base from J, leaving 13 bases between. Germline V gene sequence: CDR1 SGHRS, CDR2 YFSETQ. The CDR3 extends over 14 amino acids.

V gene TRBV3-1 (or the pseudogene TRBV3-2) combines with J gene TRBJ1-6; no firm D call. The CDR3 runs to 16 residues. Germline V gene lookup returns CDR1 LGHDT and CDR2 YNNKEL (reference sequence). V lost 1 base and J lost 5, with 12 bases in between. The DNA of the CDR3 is TGTGCCAGCAGCCAAGGGAGGCAGGAAAATAATTCACCCCTCCACTTT. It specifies CASSQGRQENNSPLHF.

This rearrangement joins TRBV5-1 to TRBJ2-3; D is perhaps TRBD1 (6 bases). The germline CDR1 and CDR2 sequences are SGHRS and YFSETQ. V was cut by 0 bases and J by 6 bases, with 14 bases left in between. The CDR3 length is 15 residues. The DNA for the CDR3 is TGCGCCAGCAGCTTGGATGGGGATAGGGGGGATACGCAGTATTTT. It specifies CASSLDGDRGDTQYF.

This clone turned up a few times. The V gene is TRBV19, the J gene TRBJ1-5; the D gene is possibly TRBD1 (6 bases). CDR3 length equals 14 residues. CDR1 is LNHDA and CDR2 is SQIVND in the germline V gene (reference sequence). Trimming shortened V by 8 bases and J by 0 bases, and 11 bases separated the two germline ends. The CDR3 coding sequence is TGTGCCAGTGGGGGGGGCTATAGCAATCAGCCCCAGCATTTT. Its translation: CASGGGYSNQPQHF.

The CDR3 DNA is TGCGCCAGCAGCCAAGCCGGGGGACTGTTTTTT. It is translated as CASSQAGGLFF. The chain links TRBV4-1 to TRBJ1-4; D may be TRBD1 (5 bases). Trimming shortened V by 1 base and J by 13 bases, and 7 bases separated the two germline ends. Germline V gene sequence: CDR1 MGHRA, CDR2 YSYEKL. This CDR3 is 11 amino acids long.

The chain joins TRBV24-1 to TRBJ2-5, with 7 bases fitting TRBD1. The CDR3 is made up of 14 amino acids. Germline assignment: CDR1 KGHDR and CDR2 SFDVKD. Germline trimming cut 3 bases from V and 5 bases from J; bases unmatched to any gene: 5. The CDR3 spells CATSDTGAGETQYF. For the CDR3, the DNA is TGTGCCACCAGTGATACAGGGGCAGGGGAGACCCAGTACTTC.

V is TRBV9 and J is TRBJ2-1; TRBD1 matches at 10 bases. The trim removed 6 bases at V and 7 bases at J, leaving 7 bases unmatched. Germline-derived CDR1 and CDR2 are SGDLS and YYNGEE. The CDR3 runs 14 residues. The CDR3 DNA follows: TGTGCCAGCACCCTGGGACAGGGGAGGAATGAGCAGTTCTTC. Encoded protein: CASTLGQGRNEQFF.

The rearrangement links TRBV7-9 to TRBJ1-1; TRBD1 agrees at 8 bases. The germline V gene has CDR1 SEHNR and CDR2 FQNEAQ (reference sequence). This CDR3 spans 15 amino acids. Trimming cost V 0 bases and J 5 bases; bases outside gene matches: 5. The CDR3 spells CASSLAAGGGTEAFF. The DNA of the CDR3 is TGTGCCAGCAGCTTAGCGGCAGGGGGCGGGACTGAAGCTTTCTTT.

The CDR3 region has the DNA TGCGCCAGCAGCTACAAGATTAGAGGGGACGGCTACACCTTC. This encodes CASSYKIRGDGYTF. The V gene is TRBV4-1, the J gene TRBJ1-2; D may be TRBD1 (5 bases). V dropped 5 bases and J dropped 8 bases, with 18 bases sitting between them. Per germline, CDR1 MGHRA and CDR2 YSYEKL. This CDR3 comprises 14 residues.

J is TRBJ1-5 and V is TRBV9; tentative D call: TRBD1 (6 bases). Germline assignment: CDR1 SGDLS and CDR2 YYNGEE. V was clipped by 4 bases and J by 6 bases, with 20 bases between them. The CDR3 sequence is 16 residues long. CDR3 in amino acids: CASSITRTEELQPQHF. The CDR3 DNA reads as TGTGCCAGCAGCATCACCCGGACAGAGGAACTTCAGCCCCAGCATTTT.

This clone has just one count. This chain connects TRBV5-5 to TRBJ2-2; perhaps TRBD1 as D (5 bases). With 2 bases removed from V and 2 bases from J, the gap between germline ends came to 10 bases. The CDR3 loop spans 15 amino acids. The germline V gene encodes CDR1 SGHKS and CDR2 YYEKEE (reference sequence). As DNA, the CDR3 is TGTGCCAGCAGCTTATATCAGGGAAACACCGGGGAGCTGTTTTTT. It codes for CASSLYQGNTGELFF.

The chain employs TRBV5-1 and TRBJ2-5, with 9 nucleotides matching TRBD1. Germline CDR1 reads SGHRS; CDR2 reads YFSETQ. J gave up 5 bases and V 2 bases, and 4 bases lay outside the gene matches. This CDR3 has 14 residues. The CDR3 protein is CASSLQGAWETQYF. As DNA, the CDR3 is TGCGCCAGCAGCTTACAGGGGGCATGGGAGACCCAGTACTTC.